The clone carrying this TCR beta chain was recorded a few times. Its target is not known. The germline V gene has CDR1 SGHNT and CDR2 YENEEA. The V and J ends lost 5 bases and 1 base, in that order; junction bases with no gene match: 5. The CDR3 length is 16 residues. This sample was included in a study of cytomegalovirus exposure and HLA in healthy donors. For the study at large: Within the Caucasian-associated ancestry cluster were under 85% of the roughly 400 genotyped donors.

PCR primers comprised 60 Vbeta and 13 Jbeta primers. Original processing notes: Tens of millions of unique TCR beta chains, roughly 10 million shared, were counted in a later analysis. Using immunoSEQ multiplex PCR, the repertoire was profiled, and TCRdb retains in-frame clones only, with some absent. Clone size and the V and J calls come from that table; the DNA yielded D and trimming. The top ten clones hold roughly 1.7% of a sample with 150,000 to 200,000 clones, about 88% of them seen once. General study points: As a later analysis showed, a missense DCLRE1C variant was linked to trimming of TCR beta V- and J-genes.

The chain is built from TRBV11-3 and TRBJ2-1; 10 bases are a match to TRBD2. The sample consisted of PBMCs. This receptor was obtained from a woman between 18 and 29 years old in good health and CMV-seronegative. CDR3 loop: CASSTGLAESYNEQFF. CDR3 sequence (DNA): TGTGCCAGCAGCACCGGACTAGCGGAATCCTACAATGAGCAGTTCTTC.